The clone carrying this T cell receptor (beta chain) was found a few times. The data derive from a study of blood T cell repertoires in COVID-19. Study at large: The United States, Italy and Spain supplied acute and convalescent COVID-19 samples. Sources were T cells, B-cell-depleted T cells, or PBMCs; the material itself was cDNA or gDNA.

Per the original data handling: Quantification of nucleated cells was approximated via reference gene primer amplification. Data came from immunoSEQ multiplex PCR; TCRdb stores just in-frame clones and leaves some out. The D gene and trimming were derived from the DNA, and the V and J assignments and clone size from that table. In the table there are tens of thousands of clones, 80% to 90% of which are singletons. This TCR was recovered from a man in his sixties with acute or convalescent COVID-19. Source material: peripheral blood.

The chain's CDR3 is CASSLLGRGLGDNEQFF. The DNA for the CDR3 is TGTGCCAGCAGCTTATTAGGGCGGGGGCTAGGGGACAATGAGCAGTTCTTC. The chain has TRBV7-2 and TRBJ2-1; TRBD2 is a possible D gene (7 bases). The CDR3 totals 17 residues. The germline V gene has CDR1 SGHTA and CDR2 FQGNSA. The V and J ends lost 2 bases and 5 bases respectively, with 19 bases between them.